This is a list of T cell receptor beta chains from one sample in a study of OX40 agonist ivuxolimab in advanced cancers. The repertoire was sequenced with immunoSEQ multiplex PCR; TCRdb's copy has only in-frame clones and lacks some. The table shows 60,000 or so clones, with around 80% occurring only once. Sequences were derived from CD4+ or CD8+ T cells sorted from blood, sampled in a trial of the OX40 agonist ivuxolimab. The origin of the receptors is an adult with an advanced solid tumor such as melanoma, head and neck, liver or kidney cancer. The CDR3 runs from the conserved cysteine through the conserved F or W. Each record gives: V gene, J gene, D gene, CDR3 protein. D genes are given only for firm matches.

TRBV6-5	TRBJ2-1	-	CASRVSRDKIHEQFF
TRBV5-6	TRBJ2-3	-	CASSRTDTQYF
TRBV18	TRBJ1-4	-	CASSPGPTDEKLFF
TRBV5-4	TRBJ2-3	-	CASRFSGSFSDTQYF
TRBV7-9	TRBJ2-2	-	CASSLLSGPLTGELFF
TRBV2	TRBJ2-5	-	CASRGPQETQYF
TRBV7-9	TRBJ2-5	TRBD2	CASSLAPGGQETQYF
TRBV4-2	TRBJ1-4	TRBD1	CASSQVAGTGEEKLFF
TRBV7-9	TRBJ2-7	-	CASSLVGTSYEQYF
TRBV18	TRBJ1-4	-	CASSPYPAEKLFF
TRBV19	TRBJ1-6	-	CASAQLYNSPLHF
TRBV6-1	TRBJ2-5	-	CASSEVGSLKETQYF
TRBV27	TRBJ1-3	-	CASSPRSSGNTIYF
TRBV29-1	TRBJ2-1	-	CSVSLSSYEQFF
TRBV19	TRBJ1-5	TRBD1	CASSIDLGQVINQPQHF
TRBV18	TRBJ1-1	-	CASSPGNTEAFF
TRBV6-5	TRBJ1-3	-	CASQRMVTGNTIYF
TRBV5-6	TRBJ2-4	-	CASSLGPARVVQYF
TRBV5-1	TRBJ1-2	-	CASSLEGPANYGYTF
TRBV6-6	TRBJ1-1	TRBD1	CASSRPGQGNTEAFF
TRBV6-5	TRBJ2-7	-	CASSYSVSSYEQYF
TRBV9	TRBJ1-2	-	CASSVVLPGYGYTF
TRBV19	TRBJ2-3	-	CASSLSGSTDTQYF
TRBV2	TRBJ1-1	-	CASKTTTRSEAFF
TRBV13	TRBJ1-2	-	CASSSGTRCGYTF
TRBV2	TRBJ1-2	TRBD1	CASNPLEGQEYGYTF
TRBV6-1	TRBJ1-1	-	CASSVEGWTEAFF
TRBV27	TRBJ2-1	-	CASSLRMVGNEQFF
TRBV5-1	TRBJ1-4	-	CASSLYPDQGEQEKLFF
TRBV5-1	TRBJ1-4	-	CASSLVSGADEKLFF
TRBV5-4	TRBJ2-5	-	CASSLAASTETQYF
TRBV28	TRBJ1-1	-	CASSVKPPRTEAFF
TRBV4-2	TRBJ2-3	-	CASSPFWGGAGDTQYF
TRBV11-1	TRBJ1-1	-	CASSLDSEAFF
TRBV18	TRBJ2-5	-	CASSRQGGETQYF
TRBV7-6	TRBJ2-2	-	CASSLGGGAITGELFF
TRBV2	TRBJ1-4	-	CASRGDGGVNEKLFF
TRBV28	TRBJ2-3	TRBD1	CASNDPGQGSGTDTQYF